The following is a T cell receptor (beta chain) sequence with its context. Germline V gives CDR1 LGHNA, CDR2 YSLEER. Trimming took off 4 bases at V and 5 bases at J, with 12 bases between the two ends. This CDR3 is 13 amino acids long. This record belongs to a study of blood T cell repertoires in COVID-19. About the study: The United States, Italy and Spain provided the acute and convalescent COVID-19 samples.

In the authors' workflow: Amplification with reference gene primers provided the estimates of nucleated cell counts. Sequenced by immunoSEQ multiplex PCR; TCRdb stores in-frame clones only, minus some. V and J calls and clone size come straight from that table; D and trimming were deduced from the DNA. The sample lists 95,000 to 150,000 clones; over 75% were seen once. This chain joins TRBV4-3 and TRBJ2-7; D is unclear. This TCR derives from a man between 65 and 85 years old with active or convalescent COVID-19. Sequencing was performed on peripheral blood. CDR3 protein: CASSRAYDNEQYF. The CDR3 DNA sequence: TGCGCCAGCAGCCGCGCCTACGACAACGAGCAGTACTTC.